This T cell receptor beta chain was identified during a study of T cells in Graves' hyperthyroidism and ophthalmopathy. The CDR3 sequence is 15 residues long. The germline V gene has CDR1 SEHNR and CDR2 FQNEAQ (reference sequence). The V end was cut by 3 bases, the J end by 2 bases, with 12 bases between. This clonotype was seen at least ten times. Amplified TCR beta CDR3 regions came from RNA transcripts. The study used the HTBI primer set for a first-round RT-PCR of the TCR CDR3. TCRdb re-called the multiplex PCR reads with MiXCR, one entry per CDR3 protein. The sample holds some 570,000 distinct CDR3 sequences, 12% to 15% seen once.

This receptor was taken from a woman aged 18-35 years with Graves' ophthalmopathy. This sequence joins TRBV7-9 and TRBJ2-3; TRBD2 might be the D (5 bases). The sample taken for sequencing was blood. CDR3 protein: CASSLGALPTDTQYF. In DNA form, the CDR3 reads TGTGCCAGCAGCTTGGGAGCCCTCCCCACAGATACGCAGTATTTT.